One T cell receptor beta chain is described in this entry. The antigen is not known. The data were taken from a study of shared clonotypes between healthy human individuals. General study results and limits: The study sampled only blood, and tissue repertoires likely differ. Enrolling few donors narrowed the genetic and exposure-history diversity that was represented.

Trimming took 1 base from V and 2 from J; bases not matched to a gene: 4. CDR3 length: 14 amino acids. CDR1 is GTSNPN and CDR2 is SVGIG in the germline V gene (reference sequence). In replicate PCRs of unsorted PBMC, approximately 320 ng DNA, around 30,000 T cell genomes, was used. Sequencing was performed with immunoSEQ multiplex PCR; in TCRdb, only in-frame clones are kept and a portion is missing. Of about 480,000 clones detected, approximately 85% appear once; the ten largest clones hold 10% to 15%. Unsorted samples drew genomic DNA from approximately 87 million PBMCs. The chain combines TRBV30 with TRBJ2-7; TRBD1 matches at 8 bases. Material: PBMCs. This receptor was identified in a woman in her 40s in good health. Some clones in this sample may be carry-over from other donors' samples. CDR3 loop: CAWSEDRDPYEQYF. The CDR3 region has the DNA TGTGCCTGGAGTGAGGACAGGGATCCCTACGAGCAGTACTTC.